This passage covers 31 T cell receptor beta chains from one sample sequenced in a study of blood T cell repertoires in COVID-19. The method was immunoSEQ multiplex PCR; TCRdb's version includes in-frame clones alone and lacks a portion of them. The sample carries hundreds of thousands of clones, about 82% recorded once. Sequenced input: peripheral blood. The receptors come from a man aged 45 to 65 with active or convalescent COVID-19.

This clone was seen once. The rearrangement uses TRBV7-3 and TRBJ2-3; TRBD2 might be the D (5 bases). Between the trimmed V and J ends, which lost 3 bases and 5 bases, there was a span of 15 bases. The CDR3 is made up of 15 amino acids. Germline V CDR1 and CDR2: SGHTA, FQGTGA. The DNA for the CDR3 is TGTGCCAGCAGCTTGGGGTCAGGAGGTGGAGATACGCAGTATTTT. It specifies CASSLGSGGGDTQYF.

V is TRBV28 and J is TRBJ2-2, with 12 bases that match TRBD2. V lost 6 bases and J lost 6; bases outside the gene matches: 5. Germline V gene lookup returns CDR1 MDHEN and CDR2 SYDVKM. The CDR3 loop spans 15 amino acids. In DNA form, the CDR3 reads TGTGCCAGCAGCCGGACTAGCGGGGAGGCCGGGGAGCTGTTTTTT. Its translation is CASSRTSGEAGELFF.

The gene calls are TRBV28 and TRBJ1-2, with TRBD1 matching over 7 bases. The CDR3 contains 16 residues. The germline gives CDR1 MDHEN, CDR2 SYDVKM. V trimming: 7 bases; J trimming: 5 bases; junction bases outside the gene matches: 16. The CDR3 loop reads CASTPVGTATRYGYTF. CDR3 nucleotides: TGTGCCAGCACCCCCGTGGGGACAGCGACCCGATATGGCTACACCTTC.

The chain's CDR3 is CASRLAGVTDTQYF. The CDR3 DNA reads TGTGCCAGCAGACTAGCGGGAGTCACAGATACGCAGTATTTT. This rearrangement joins TRBV2 to TRBJ2-3, with TRBD2 matching 11 bases. Germline V gene lookup returns CDR1 SNHLY and CDR2 FYNNEI. The CDR3 runs 14 residues. V lost 6 bases, J lost 2 bases, and 1 base stayed unmatched.

CDR3 in DNA: TGTGCCAGCAGTTTCCTAGGACAGGATTACATGAACACTGAAGCTTTCTTT. As protein: CASSFLGQDYMNTEAFF. This chain links TRBV27 with TRBJ1-1; 7 bases line up with TRBD1. The V gene end was trimmed by 3 bases and the J gene end by 0 bases; junction bases not matched to a gene: 10. CDR1 and CDR2 (germline): MNHEY, SMNVEV (reference sequence). This CDR3 has 17 residues.

V usage is TRBV5-4 and J usage is TRBJ2-7, with D maybe TRBD1 (6 bases). Germline V lookup: CDR1 SGHNT, CDR2 YYREEE (reference sequence). Deletions cut 1 base from V and 5 bases from J, with 10 bases between. This CDR3 comprises 13 residues. CDR3 residues: CASSLTGINEQYF. CDR3 sequence (DNA): TGTGCCAGCAGCTTGACAGGGATCAACGAGCAGTACTTC.

This clone has a single count. This sequence joins TRBV5-5 and TRBJ2-5; 7 bases match TRBD1. This CDR3 has 15 residues. Germline CDR1 SGHKS, CDR2 YYEKEE (reference sequence). V shed 0 bases, J shed 2 bases, and the junction held 4 bases outside the gene matches. The CDR3 reads CASSLALGQQETQYF. In DNA, the CDR3 is TGTGCCAGCAGCTTGGCGCTGGGACAGCAAGAGACCCAGTACTTC.

This chain joins TRBV7-8 and TRBJ2-2; TRBD1 aligns across 9 bases. Germline CDR1 SGHVS, CDR2 FQNEAQ. The CDR3 contains 12 residues. Trimming removed 3 bases from V and 12 bases from J; junction bases left unmatched: 2. CDR3 region: CASSLGQGKLFF. CDR3 bases: TGTGCCAGCAGCTTGGGACAGGGAAAGCTGTTTTTT.

The V call is TRBV4-2, the J call TRBJ1-5, with D unresolved. Per germline, CDR1 LGHNA and CDR2 YNFKEQ. Trimming took off 0 bases at V and 4 bases at J, with 13 bases between the two ends. The CDR3 totals 16 residues. The CDR3 coding sequence is TGTGCCAGCAGCCAAGAGGGAGGACGGGTGAATCAGCCCCAGCATTTT. Its translation: CASSQEGGRVNQPQHF.

The chain has TRBV4-1 and TRBJ1-3, with 10 bases matching TRBD1. The length of the CDR3 is 18 residues. Germline V lookup: CDR1 MGHRA, CDR2 YSYEKL. V lost 0 bases and J lost 4; bases outside the gene matches: 9. In DNA form, the CDR3 reads TGCGCCAGCAGCCAAGATTGGACAGGGGGAATTACCGGAAACACCATATATTTT. It is translated as CASSQDWTGGITGNTIYF.

V is TRBV7-8 and J is TRBJ2-7, with 9 bases matching TRBD2. Germline-derived CDR1 and CDR2 are SGHVS and FQNEAQ. V shed 5 bases, J shed 3 bases, and the junction held 2 bases outside the gene matches. The CDR3 loop spans 13 amino acids. CDR3 DNA sequence: TGTGCCAGCAGCCGGACTAGCGTCTACGAGCAGTACTTC. This codes for CASSRTSVYEQYF.

The gene calls are TRBV27 and TRBJ1-2, with 8 bases aligning to TRBD1. Germline V gene lookup returns CDR1 MNHEY and CDR2 SMNVEV (reference sequence). The CDR3 runs 13 residues. Losses at the gene ends were 3 bases for V and 7 bases for J; bases not matched to a gene: 4. Here the CDR3 DNA reads TGTGCCAGCAGTTTCCGGGACAGGCGTGGCTACACCTTC. This gives the protein CASSFRDRRGYTF.

This clone was observed a handful of times. This chain joins TRBV2 and TRBJ2-7; TRBD2 agrees at 16 bases. The CDR3 runs 16 residues. V was pared by 6 bases and J by 7 bases, with 9 bases of the junction left unmatched. In germline, CDR1 is SNHLY, CDR2 FYNNEI. The chain's CDR3 is CASRQGLAGGPKEQYF. CDR3 in DNA: TGTGCCAGCAGGCAGGGACTAGCGGGAGGGCCCAAAGAGCAGTACTTC.

This sequence joins TRBV19 and TRBJ1-4; TRBD1 is a possible D gene (5 bases). The V end lost 4 bases, the J end lost 5 bases, and 14 bases lay between the germline ends. This CDR3 spans 15 amino acids. Per germline, CDR1 LNHDA and CDR2 SQIVND (reference sequence). The CDR3 loop reads CASSTPGVWNEKLFF. CDR3 in DNA: TGTGCCAGTAGTACCCCGGGGGTGTGGAATGAAAAACTGTTTTTT.

This chain links TRBV18 with TRBJ1-1; a possible D gene is TRBD1 (6 bases). CDR1 is KGHSH and CDR2 is LQKENI in the germline V gene. The ends were cut back, 6 bases at V and 1 base at J, with 12 bases in the middle. The CDR3 has 14 amino acids. The CDR3 spells CASSLGGANTEAFF. The CDR3 DNA reads TGTGCCAGCTCCCTTGGGGGGGCGAACACTGAAGCTTTCTTT.

The chain couples TRBV5-5 to TRBJ2-2, with D possibly matching TRBD1 (6 bases). Trimming stripped 5 bases from V and 1 base from J, with 24 bases between. This CDR3 spans 19 amino acids. Germline CDR1 reads SGHKS; CDR2 reads YYEKEE (reference sequence). The DNA of the CDR3 is TGTGCCAGCAGTAACCGGGACACAGTCGGTAGAGTGAACACCGGGGAGCTGTTTTTT. This codes for CASSNRDTVGRVNTGELFF.

The chain joins TRBV19 to TRBJ2-1, with a possible D match to TRBD1 (6 bases). The V and J ends lost 1 base and 0 bases respectively, with 13 bases between them. CDR3 length: 17 residues. The V gene's germline CDR1 is LNHDA and CDR2 SQIVND (reference sequence). The CDR3 loop reads CASSIVTGGSSYNEQFF. The CDR3 coding sequence is TGTGCCAGTAGTATAGTGACAGGCGGTAGCTCCTACAATGAGCAGTTCTTC. The whole variable domain, remainder taken from reference TRBV19 and TRBJ2-1, is DGGITQSPKYLFRKEGQNVTLSCEQNLNHDAMYWYRQDPGQGLRLIYYSQIVNDFQKGDIAEGYSVSREKKESFPLTVTSAQKNPTAFYLCASSIVTGGSSYNEQFFGPGTRLTVL.

The V and J genes are TRBV29-1 and TRBJ2-3; a weak D match, TRBD1 (5 bases). This CDR3 is 16 amino acids long. V gave up 3 bases and J gave up 0 bases, with 16 bases separating them. Germline V gene data show CDR1 as SQVTM and CDR2 as ANQGSEA. CDR3 amino acids: CSVDKEQGLSTDTQYF. Here the CDR3 DNA reads TGCAGCGTTGATAAGGAGCAGGGCCTGAGCACAGATACGCAGTATTTT.

The rearrangement links TRBV29-1 to TRBJ2-1; TRBD2 might be the D (5 bases). Trimming stripped 4 bases from V and 1 base from J, with 14 bases between. Germline-derived CDR1 and CDR2 are SQVTM and ANQGSEA. The CDR3 is made up of 15 amino acids. CDR3 region: CSVGGRVASYNEQFF. CDR3 nucleotides: TGCAGCGTTGGTGGGCGGGTGGCTTCCTACAATGAGCAGTTCTTC.

The chain is built from TRBV28 and TRBJ1-1; D is possibly TRBD1 (5 bases). The CDR3 spans 14 residues. Germline loops: CDR1 MDHEN, CDR2 SYDVKM. V gave up 7 bases and J gave up 1 base, with 13 bases separating them. CDR3 region: CASTTGLPNTEAFF. CDR3 in DNA: TGTGCCAGCACGACGGGACTCCCGAACACTGAAGCTTTCTTT.

The rearrangement joins TRBV11-2 to TRBJ2-7; 9 bases fit TRBD1. CDR3 size: 17 residues. CDR1 is SGHAT, CDR2 FQNNGV, per germline. V dropped 2 bases and J dropped 0; count of bases not matched to a gene: 8. The CDR3 loop is CASSLTITGGASYEQYF. DNA for the CDR3: TGTGCCAGCAGCTTAACAATCACAGGGGGCGCCTCCTACGAGCAGTACTTC.

V gene TRBV6-6 combines with J gene TRBJ2-1; TRBD2 might be the D (5 bases). Germline V gene sequence: CDR1 MNHNY, CDR2 SVGAGI (reference sequence). V was cut by 0 bases and J by 6 bases, with 12 bases left in between. The CDR3 contains 15 residues. DNA for the CDR3: TGTGCCAGCAGTTACTCTGGACCAGGAGGCAATGAGCAGTTCTTC. It yields the protein CASSYSGPGGNEQFF.

A single count supports this clone. This chain connects TRBV7-8 to TRBJ2-7; 9 bases are a match to TRBD1. Germline values: CDR1 SGHVS, CDR2 FQNEAQ. This CDR3 is built from 15 residues. V dropped 1 base and J dropped 4; count of bases not matched to a gene: 5. The CDR3 loop reads CASSLEATGGYEQYF. In nucleotides, the CDR3 is TGTGCCAGCAGCTTAGAGGCGACAGGGGGATACGAGCAGTACTTC.

Many counts were recorded for this clone. This chain connects TRBV5-5 to TRBJ1-5; perhaps TRBD1 as D (6 bases). The CDR3 consists of 14 residues. Germline CDR1 is SGHKS and CDR2 is YYEKEE (reference sequence). The V end was cut by 4 bases, the J end by 7 bases, with 15 bases between. This CDR3 is CASSQEHRVQPQHF. The CDR3 DNA sequence: TGTGCCAGCAGCCAGGAACACAGGGTACAGCCCCAGCATTTT.

The chain's CDR3 is CASSLDAGGFYEQYF. CDR3 in DNA: TGCGCCAGCAGCTTGGACGCGGGAGGCTTTTACGAGCAGTACTTC. The J gene is TRBJ2-7, the V gene TRBV5-1, with TRBD2 identical over 8 bases. This CDR3 is 15 amino acids long. Germline loops: CDR1 SGHRS, CDR2 YFSETQ. The V segment lost 0 bases and the J segment 4 bases; nucleotides outside the gene matches: 6.

The rearrangement joins TRBV5-1 to TRBJ1-1; 10 bases align to TRBD1. The CDR3 consists of 15 residues. Germline CDR1 reads SGHRS; CDR2 reads YFSETQ. The V and J ends lost 6 bases and 6 bases, in that order; junction bases with no gene match: 11. The CDR3 region has the DNA TGCGCCAGCAACAGGCGCGAGGGACAGGGGTCTGAAGCTTTCTTT. Its protein is CASNRREGQGSEAFF.

The chain combines TRBV6-6 with TRBJ2-7; TRBD2 matches at 11 bases. The CDR3 loop spans 15 amino acids. In germline, CDR1 is MNHNY, CDR2 SVGAGI (reference sequence). J lost 6 bases, V lost 0 bases, and 4 bases had no gene match. Here the CDR3 DNA reads TGTGCCAGCAGTTACTCGACGGGACTAGCGGCCGAGCAGTACTTC. It encodes CASSYSTGLAAEQYF.

This clone was picked up a small number of times. The chain carries TRBV5-1 and TRBJ2-3; 8 bases are a match to TRBD1. The germline CDR1 and CDR2 sequences are SGHRS and YFSETQ. Losses at the gene ends were 4 bases for V and 1 base for J; bases not matched to a gene: 5. The CDR3 covers 15 residues. CDR3: CASSDIRGRTDTQYF. The CDR3 nucleotides read TGCGCCAGCAGCGATATCAGGGGGCGCACAGATACGCAGTATTTT.

The gene calls are TRBV25-1 and TRBJ2-6; unclear D gene. The CDR3 has 15 residues. V lost 1 base to trimming and J lost 1 base, with 5 bases between them. CDR1 and CDR2 (germline): MGHDK, SYGVNS. CDR3 amino acids: CASSEFVSGANVLTF. For the CDR3, the DNA is TGTGCCAGCAGTGAATTTGTATCTGGGGCCAACGTCCTGACTTTC.

The chain combines TRBV10-3 with TRBJ2-3, with D maybe TRBD1 (5 bases). Germline-derived CDR1 and CDR2 are ENHRY and SYGVKD. There are 14 residues in the CDR3. The V gene lost 8 bases and the J gene lost 0 bases, with 12 bases spanning the gap. Here the CDR3 DNA reads TGTGCCATCGGTTCTCAGGGAAGCACAGATACGCAGTATTTT. This codes for CAIGSQGSTDTQYF.

This rearrangement joins TRBV19 to TRBJ2-7; 13 positions match TRBD2. The V gene's germline CDR1 is LNHDA and CDR2 SQIVND (reference sequence). CDR3 length: 16 amino acids. Trimming cost V 5 bases and J 2 bases; bases outside gene matches: 6. This CDR3 reads CASSPLTSGRAYEQYF. The CDR3 nucleotides are TGTGCCAGTAGTCCCCTTACTAGCGGGAGGGCCTACGAGCAGTACTTC.